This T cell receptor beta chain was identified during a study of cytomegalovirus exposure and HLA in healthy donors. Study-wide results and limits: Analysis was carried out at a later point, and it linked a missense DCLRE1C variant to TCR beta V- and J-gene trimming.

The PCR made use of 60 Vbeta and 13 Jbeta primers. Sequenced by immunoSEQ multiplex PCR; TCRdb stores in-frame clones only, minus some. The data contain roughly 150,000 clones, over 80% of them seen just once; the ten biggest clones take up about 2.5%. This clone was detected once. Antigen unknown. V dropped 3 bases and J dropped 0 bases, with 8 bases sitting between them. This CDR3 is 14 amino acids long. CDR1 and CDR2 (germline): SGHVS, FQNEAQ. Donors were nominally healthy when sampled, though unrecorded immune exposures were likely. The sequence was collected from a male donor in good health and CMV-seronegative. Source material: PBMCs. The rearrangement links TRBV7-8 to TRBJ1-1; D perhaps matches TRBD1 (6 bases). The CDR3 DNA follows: TGTGCCAGCAGCTTGGGACATATGAACACTGAAGCTTTCTTT. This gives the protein CASSLGHMNTEAFF.